This T cell receptor (beta chain) stems from a study of blood T cell repertoires in COVID-19. In the study overall: T cells, B-cell-depleted T cells, or PBMCs supplied cDNA or gDNA.

Libraries were prepared by immunoSEQ multiplex PCR; TCRdb keeps only in-frame clonotypes and omits some of them. Among about 230,000 clones listed, approximately 88% were seen once. The V gene end was trimmed by 4 bases and the J gene end by 7 bases; junction bases not matched to a gene: 8. The length of the CDR3 is 16 residues. Germline V CDR1 and CDR2: SGHRS, YFSETQ. Sequenced: peripheral blood. The V call is TRBV5-1, the J call TRBJ2-1, with 13 bases aligning to TRBD2. The source is a man aged 40-50 years with acute or convalescent COVID-19. This chain's CDR3 is CASSPLGLAGVNEQFF. In DNA, the CDR3 is TGCGCCAGCAGCCCGCTAGGACTAGCGGGAGTGAATGAGCAGTTCTTC.